These T cell receptor beta chains were read from a single sample in a study of shared clonotypes between healthy human individuals. Libraries were prepared by immunoSEQ multiplex PCR; TCRdb keeps only in-frame clonotypes and omits some of them. The sample lists around 720,000 clones, around 78% occurring once. Sequenced: memory CD4+ T cells sorted from blood. The receptors here all came from a woman in her thirties in good health. The CDR3 runs from the conserved cysteine through the conserved F or W. D genes are given only for firm matches. A clone size is listed for some rows: how often the clone was seen (once, few, many), or a class if it is expanded.

J gene,V gene,D gene,clone size,CDR3 protein,CDR3 DNA
TRBJ1-2,TRBV9,.,once,CASSADRQPGYTF,TGTGCCAGCAGCGCCGATCGACAACCGGGCTACACCTTC
TRBJ1-5,TRBV9,.,once,CASRLGSGERGQPQHF,TGTGCCAGCAGATTAGGGTCTGGGGAGAGGGGTCAGCCCCAGCATTTT
TRBJ1-1,TRBV28,.,.,CASKIPGGRAFF,TGTGCCAGCAAGATTCCCGGGGGTCGGGCTTTCTTT
TRBJ2-7,TRBV7-2,TRBD1,many,CASSFGQGPYEQYF,TGTGCCAGCAGCTTCGGACAGGGTCCCTACGAGCAGTACTTC
TRBJ1-1,TRBV6-1,.,.,CASSETGWEDTEAFF,TGTGCCAGCAGTGAAACAGGGTGGGAGGACACTGAAGCTTTCTTT
TRBJ1-1,TRBV7-2,.,.,CASTLGGVTEAFF,TGTGCCAGCACTTTAGGAGGGGTAACTGAAGCTTTCTTT
TRBJ1-4,TRBV27,.,.,CASSSGLSNEKLFF,TGTGCCAGCAGTTCGGGACTCTCTAATGAAAAACTGTTTTTT
TRBJ2-5,TRBV28,.,many,CASSSPGRGQETQYF,TGTGCCAGCAGTTCCCCTGGACGGGGTCAAGAGACCCAGTACTTC
TRBJ2-3,TRBV6-6,.,.,CASSYASVRTDTQYF,TGTGCCAGCAGTTACGCCTCGGTACGCACAGATACGCAGTATTTT
TRBJ2-5,TRBV5-1,TRBD2,.,CASSLGLAGGPVGETQYF,TGCGCCAGCAGCTTGGGACTAGCGGGAGGGCCGGTCGGGGAGACCCAGTACTTC
TRBJ2-2,TRBV19,.,.,CASSIWSRTGELFF,TGTGCCAGTAGTATATGGAGTCGGACCGGGGAGCTGTTTTTT
TRBJ2-7,TRBV27,.,.,CASTYTGTSFSHEQYF,TGTGCCAGCACGTACACCGGGACTTCCTTCTCTCACGAGCAGTACTTC
TRBJ2-1,TRBV5-4,TRBD2,.,CASSSPASGAYNEQFF,TGTGCCAGCAGTAGCCCGGCCAGCGGGGCCTACAATGAGCAGTTCTTC
TRBJ1-1,TRBV25-1,.,.,CASSVESGEAFF,TGTGCCAGCAGTGTTGAGTCGGGAGAAGCTTTCTTT
TRBJ1-5,TRBV2,.,.,CASSEQGIQPQHF,TGTGCCAGCAGTGAACAGGGGATTCAGCCCCAGCATTTT
TRBJ2-6,TRBV4-2,TRBD2,few,CASSQEGGSTGANVLTF,TGTGCCAGCAGCCAAGAGGGCGGGAGCACTGGGGCCAACGTCCTGACTTTC
TRBJ1-1,TRBV6-1,TRBD1,.,CASTRDSWNTEAFF,TGTGCCAGCACGAGGGACAGCTGGAACACTGAAGCTTTCTTT
TRBJ2-3,TRBV14,.,.,CASSQALNLAQGSDTQYF,TGTGCCAGCAGCCAAGCCCTAAATCTAGCCCAAGGATCAGATACGCAGTATTTT
TRBJ2-2,TRBV9,.,.,CASSVGSEGSGELFF,TGTGCCAGCAGCGTAGGGTCTGAAGGGTCCGGGGAGCTGTTTTTT
TRBJ1-2,TRBV30,TRBD1,.,CAWSVWGQGAEGYTF,TGTGCCTGGAGTGTCTGGGGACAGGGGGCGGAGGGCTACACCTTC
TRBJ1-2,TRBV5-1,.,.,CASSFQGQSYTF,TGCGCCAGCAGCTTCCAGGGTCAAAGCTACACCTTC
TRBJ2-1,TRBV7-2,.,.,CASSLATGNYNEQFF,TGTGCCAGCAGCTTAGCGACTGGAAACTACAATGAGCAGTTCTTC
TRBJ2-1,TRBV5-1,TRBD2,.,CASSVELAGNGNEQFF,TGCGCCAGCAGCGTGGAGCTAGCGGGAAACGGGAATGAGCAGTTCTTC
TRBJ2-3,TRBV19,.,once,CATLWGPADTQYF,TGTGCCACCCTGTGGGGGCCGGCAGATACGCAGTATTTT